This T cell receptor (beta chain) is from a study of monozygotic twins with inflammatory bowel disease. The germline V gene has CDR1 KGHSH and CDR2 LQKENI. The CDR3 totals 15 residues. Reprocessing the 5' RACE reads, TCRdb reports a single entry for every CDR3 protein and omits DNA. This table lists around 400,000 distinct CDR3 sequences. The receptor was isolated from a human donor with ulcerative colitis or Crohn's disease, or a healthy co-twin of an affected twin (not recorded which). Sequencing was performed on blood. The chain joins TRBV18 to TRBJ1-6. The CDR3 loop is CASSETTGGNSPLHF.